Each of the 20 T cell receptor beta chains below was sequenced from the same sample in a study of blood T cell repertoires in COVID-19. TCRdb keeps only in-frame clones here, not all; method: immunoSEQ multiplex PCR. The table lists some 140,000 clones, about 76% of them singletons. The specimen was peripheral blood. The receptors here all came from a man older than 75 with acute or convalescent COVID-19.

V gene TRBV9 combines with J gene TRBJ1-1; 9 bases are a match to TRBD1. From germline, CDR1 is SGDLS and CDR2 YYNGEE. The ends lost 3 bases at V and 8 bases at J; junction bases unmatched: 5. The CDR3 is 13 residues long. The chain's CDR3 is CASSERTGAEAFF. CDR3 in DNA: TGTGCCAGCAGCGAGCGGACAGGGGCGGAAGCTTTCTTT.

The V call is TRBV12-5, the J call TRBJ2-5, with a weak D call TRBD2 (5 bases). The CDR3 runs to 13 residues. Germline loops: CDR1 LGHNT, CDR2 FRNRAP. The V end lost 4 bases, the J end lost 5 bases, and 11 bases lay between the germline ends. CDR3 in amino acids: CASGSGKGETQYF. The CDR3 bases are TGTGCTAGTGGTTCCGGGAAGGGCGAGACCCAGTACTTC.

This clone was counted between two and nine times. The rearrangement uses TRBV7-6 and TRBJ2-1; perhaps TRBD2 as D (6 bases). V shed 5 bases and J shed 2 bases, with 13 bases lying between them. Germline V gene sequence: CDR1 SGHVS, CDR2 FNYEAQ. The CDR3 loop spans 15 amino acids. CDR3 residues: CASSRPGLAYNEQFF. The CDR3, as DNA: TGTGCCAGCAGCCGGCCGGGACTGGCCTACAATGAGCAGTTCTTC.

Only a few counts were recorded for this clone. This sequence joins TRBV5-5 and TRBJ1-1; maybe TRBD1 (6 bases). V was clipped by 0 bases and J by 1 base, with 16 bases between them. The CDR3 sequence is 17 residues long. The germline V gene has CDR1 SGHKS and CDR2 YYEKEE (reference sequence). The DNA for the CDR3 is TGTGCCAGCAGCTTGGCCGTTTTCGGACAGTCGAACACTGAAGCTTTCTTT. This translates into CASSLAVFGQSNTEAFF.

This chain joins TRBV6-2 or TRBV6-3 and TRBJ1-6; 10 bases line up with TRBD1. The V gene's germline CDR1 is MNHEY and CDR2 SVGEGT. CDR3 length: 14 amino acids. The ends lost 2 bases at V and 13 bases at J; junction bases unmatched: 5. The chain's CDR3 is CASSYRDRGLPLHF. CDR3 coding DNA: TGTGCCAGCAGTTACCGGGACAGGGGATTGCCCCTCCACTTT.

This clone was picked up a small number of times. The chain joins TRBV19 to TRBJ1-5, with D maybe TRBD1 (5 bases). CDR3 size: 14 residues. V was clipped by 8 bases and J by 5 bases, with 16 bases between them. Germline V gives CDR1 LNHDA, CDR2 SQIVND (reference sequence). CDR3 in amino acids: CASQRQREDQPQHF. CDR3 in DNA: TGTGCCAGTCAGAGACAGCGAGAGGATCAGCCCCAGCATTTT.

The rearrangement links TRBV11-2 to TRBJ2-5; 8 bases agree with TRBD2. Unmatched junction bases numbered 13, after V lost 6 bases and J lost 7 bases. Germline loops: CDR1 SGHAT, CDR2 FQNNGV. The CDR3 extends over 15 amino acids. The CDR3 sequence is CASSTAAVRGGTQYF. In nucleotides, the CDR3 is TGTGCCAGCAGTACCGCCGCGGTTCGGGGGGGGACCCAGTACTTC.

The V call is TRBV13, the J call TRBJ2-3; 10 bases map to TRBD2. Germline loops: CDR1 PRHDT, CDR2 FYEKMQ (reference sequence). V gave up 6 bases and J gave up 8 bases; unmatched junction bases: 26. The CDR3 length is 20 residues. In DNA form, the CDR3 reads TGTGCCAGCAGTCGATCGGACAGGTTGCTAGCGGGGGAGAACCGGGTTACGCAGTATTTT. Translating gives CASSRSDRLLAGENRVTQYF.

V is TRBV30 and J is TRBJ1-6; the D gene is possibly TRBD1 (6 bases). The CDR3 covers 16 residues. Trimming removed 5 bases at V and 4 bases at J, with 18 bases between. Per the germline V gene, CDR1 is GTSNPN and CDR2 is SVGIG (reference sequence). Written as DNA, the CDR3 is TGTGCCTGGCAGGGGTGGTCGAGGGGTTATAATTCACCCCTCCACTTT. This gives the protein CAWQGWSRGYNSPLHF.

This rearrangement joins TRBV5-4 to TRBJ2-2; 9 bases agree with TRBD1. The germline CDR1 and CDR2 sequences are SGHNT and YYREEE (reference sequence). V lost 4 bases to trimming and J lost 4 bases; unmatched junction nucleotides: 14. This CDR3 is 18 amino acids long. CDR3 nucleotide sequence: TGTGCCAGCAGCCGGGGGACAGGGCTGGACCTTGGCACCGGGGAGCTGTTTTTT. This sequence encodes CASSRGTGLDLGTGELFF. Combining the CDR3 with reference TRBV5-4 and TRBJ2-2 gives the whole variable domain ETGVTQSPTHLIKTRGQQVTLRCSSQSGHNTVSWYQQALGQGPQFIFQYYREEENGRGNFPPRFSGLQFPNYSSELNVNALELDDSALYLCASSRGTGLDLGTGELFFGEGSRLTVL.

The chain joins TRBV4-2 to TRBJ1-1; D is uncertain. CDR1 and CDR2 (germline): LGHNA, YNFKEQ. V dropped 2 bases and J dropped 3 bases, with 16 bases sitting between them. The CDR3 contains 16 residues. CDR3 DNA sequence: TGTGCCAGCAGCCAACGAAACGCTCCTACGTACACTGAAGCTTTCTTT. Its translation is CASSQRNAPTYTEAFF.

The V gene is TRBV7-9, the J gene TRBJ1-2; tentatively, D is TRBD1 (5 bases). V shed 4 bases and J shed 0 bases, with 9 bases lying between them. Germline lookup yields CDR1 SEHNR and CDR2 FQNEAQ (reference sequence). CDR3 length equals 14 residues. The CDR3 nucleotides read TGTGCCAGCAGCTCCCGACAGACTAACTATGGCTACACCTTC. Translation: CASSSRQTNYGYTF.

CDR3 DNA sequence: TGTGCCAGCAGTTACTCCTCAGGCGATTGGGATGGCTACACCTTC. It yields the protein CASSYSSGDWDGYTF. J is TRBJ1-2 and V is TRBV6-5, with unresolved D. Trimming took 0 bases from V and 6 from J, leaving 14 bases between them. From germline, CDR1 is MNHEY and CDR2 SVGAGI. This CDR3 is built from 15 residues.

Only one count was recorded for this clone. V gene TRBV7-2 combines with J gene TRBJ2-3, with D possibly TRBD2 on 5 matching bases. Germline CDR1 reads SGHTA; CDR2 reads FQGNSA. V dropped 0 bases and J dropped 8 bases, with 15 bases sitting between them. CDR3 length equals 15 residues. The CDR3 DNA reads TGTGCCAGCAGCTTAGCCCCCAGGTCCCGGGGTACGCAGTATTTT. Encoded protein: CASSLAPRSRGTQYF.

The V gene is TRBV4-2, the J gene TRBJ2-2; 12 positions agree with TRBD2. The CDR3 has 15 residues. Trimming at V came to 6 bases and at J to 2 bases, leaving 1 base not matched to a gene. CDR1 and CDR2 (germline): LGHNA, YNFKEQ. The CDR3 spells CASRLAGGNTGELFF. The CDR3 coding sequence is TGTGCCAGCAGACTAGCGGGGGGAAACACCGGGGAGCTGTTTTTT.

V is TRBV20-1 and J is TRBJ2-5; D gene unclear. The germline gives CDR1 DFQATT, CDR2 SNEGSKA (reference sequence). The length of the CDR3 is 15 residues. The V and J ends lost 3 bases and 0 bases respectively, with 14 bases between them. CDR3 region: CSASGQATYQETQYF. DNA of the CDR3: TGCAGTGCTAGTGGGCAGGCTACGTACCAAGAGACCCAGTACTTC.

The rearrangement links TRBV4-1 to TRBJ1-4; D ambiguous. V shed 3 bases and J shed 2 bases, with 4 bases lying between them. Germline V gene sequence: CDR1 MGHRA, CDR2 YSYEKL. The CDR3 contains 13 residues. CDR3 loop: CASSHFTNEKLFF. The DNA of the CDR3 is TGCGCCAGCAGCCACTTTACTAATGAAAAACTGTTTTTT.

This clone has more than one count but fewer than ten. The J gene is TRBJ1-6, the V gene TRBV7-9, with no clear D. V was cut by 3 bases and J by 7 bases, with 13 bases left in between. The length of the CDR3 is 15 residues. Germline CDR1 is SEHNR and CDR2 is FQNEAQ (reference sequence). The CDR3 DNA reads as TGTGCCAGCAGCTTTCCGCAAAACGGGAATTCACCCCTCCACTTT. Translating it yields CASSFPQNGNSPLHF.

The chain has TRBV4-3 and TRBJ2-3; no firm D call. V lost 0 bases and J 2 bases, leaving 9 bases between the germline ends. The V gene's germline CDR1 is LGHNA and CDR2 YSLEER. The length of the CDR3 is 15 residues. In DNA form, the CDR3 reads TGCGCCAGCAGCCAAGAGGTGCGAAACACAGATACGCAGTATTTT. Its protein product is CASSQEVRNTDTQYF.

V usage is TRBV28 and J usage is TRBJ1-2, with D possibly being TRBD1 (5 bases). CDR3 length: 13 amino acids. Germline CDR1 is MDHEN and CDR2 is SYDVKM. V was cut by 3 bases and J by 6 bases, with 11 bases left in between. The CDR3 region is CASSFNRKDGYTF. The CDR3, as DNA: TGTGCCAGCAGTTTTAACAGGAAGGATGGCTACACCTTC.